The text below deals with one T cell receptor (beta chain). The CDR3 totals 13 residues. CDR1 is DFQATT and CDR2 is SNEGSKA in the germline V gene (reference sequence). V lost 3 bases and J 3 bases, leaving 10 bases between the germline ends. The assay was immunoSEQ multiplex PCR, and TCRdb's table has in-frame clones only and misses some. The sample carries roughly 100,000 clones, roughly 80% recorded once. The data were obtained in a study of blood T cell repertoires in COVID-19. The sequence was obtained from a woman aged 80 or over with active or convalescent COVID-19. The source material was peripheral blood. The chain is built from TRBV20-1 and TRBJ2-3; D possibly corresponds to TRBD2 (5 bases). The CDR3 region is CSASEVATDTQYF. The CDR3 bases are TGCAGTGCTAGTGAGGTAGCGACAGATACGCAGTATTTT.